What follows are 4 T cell receptor beta chains derived from one specimen sequenced in a study of CD8 T cells in ankylosing spondylitis (dated by TCRdb to the late 2010s). Library preparation employed 5' RACE. TCRdb names Illumina HiSeq 2500 as the instrument used. TCRdb redid the processing of the public reads, applying fastp at Q25 and MiXCR, and retained in-frame beta chains. Merged by CDR3 protein, the rows form single entries marked with the most common genes and DNA. This sample has around 150,000 distinct CDR3 sequences in its table, and roughly 6.6% of those were observed once. The top ten constitute over 10% of the sample. Specimen: blood, either unsorted or a sorted T cell fraction (not recorded which). These receptors all come from a female donor with ankylosing spondylitis or in good health (not recorded which).

Ten or more counts support this clonotype. This chain links TRBV5-1 with TRBJ2-7; D not certain. Trimming removed 3 bases at V and 1 base at J, with 8 bases between. Germline V gene sequence: CDR1 SGHRS, CDR2 YFSETQ. This CDR3 is 13 amino acids long. CDR3 bases: TGCGCCAGCAGCTCGCTCTCATCCTACGAGCAGTACTTC. It yields the protein CASSSLSSYEQYF.

This clonotype showed up many times. The V and J genes are TRBV28 and TRBJ2-1; weak D call: TRBD2 (5 bases). The ends were cut back, 2 bases at V and 12 bases at J, with 20 bases in the middle. Per germline, CDR1 MDHEN and CDR2 SYDVKM. CDR3 length equals 15 residues. The chain's CDR3 is CASSLRRPAGERQFF. As DNA, the CDR3 is TGTGCCAGCAGTTTACGGAGGCCGGCCGGGGAGCGGCAGTTCTTC.

This clonotype was detected many times. Written as DNA, the CDR3 is TGCGCCAGCAGCCGAGGAACCGGGACTTCTTACAATGAGCAGTTCTTC. This translates into CASSRGTGTSYNEQFF. The chain uses TRBV4-3 and TRBJ2-1, with D perhaps matching TRBD2 (6 bases). V shed 4 bases and J shed 4 bases, with 17 bases lying between them. Germline values: CDR1 LGHNA, CDR2 YSLEER. The CDR3 runs 16 residues.

The chain has TRBV4-3 and TRBJ2-6, with TRBD1 identical over 8 bases. This CDR3 comprises 18 residues. Germline assignment: CDR1 LGHNA and CDR2 YSLEER. The V gene end was trimmed by 3 bases and the J gene end by 1 base; junction bases not matched to a gene: 8. The CDR3 here is CASSQLGQGTSGANVLTF. The CDR3, as DNA: TGCGCCAGCAGCCAGTTAGGACAGGGTACATCTGGGGCCAACGTCCTGACTTTC.